What follows are 29 T cell receptor beta chains derived from one specimen sequenced in a study of blood T cell repertoires in COVID-19. Generated by immunoSEQ multiplex PCR, the TCRdb table keeps only in-frame clones and is missing some. The table has about 300,000 clones, around 90% seen once; the top ten hold just under 6.5%. The sequenced sample was peripheral blood. Every receptor here comes from a woman aged 50 to 65 with COVID-19, enrolled during active disease.

The J gene is TRBJ2-7, the V gene TRBV27, with D unresolved. This CDR3 has 11 residues. Germline assignment: CDR1 MNHEY and CDR2 SMNVEV (reference sequence). V was shortened by 4 bases and J by 6 bases, with 7 bases between the two germline ends. The CDR3 nucleotides read TGTGCCAGCAGTTCTCGGAGCGAGCAGTACTTC. It specifies CASSSRSEQYF.

This clone was seen a single time. This sequence joins TRBV2 and TRBJ2-5, with 7 bases aligning to TRBD2. Trimming took 7 bases from V and 4 from J; bases not matched to a gene: 15. Germline-derived CDR1 and CDR2 are SNHLY and FYNNEI. The CDR3 has 16 amino acids. CDR3 sequence (DNA): TGTGCCAGCACTGGGGCTATGGGGGGGATTTTAGAGACCCAGTACTTC. The encoded protein is CASTGAMGGILETQYF. Variable domain in full (rest from reference TRBV2 and TRBJ2-5): EPEVTQTPSHQVTQMGQEVILRCVPISNHLYFYWYRQILGQKVEFLVSFYNNEISEKSEIFDDQFSVERPDGSNFTLKIRSTKLEDSAMYFCASTGAMGGILETQYFGPGTRLLVL.

The J gene is TRBJ2-1, the V gene TRBV3-1 (or the pseudogene TRBV3-2); no firm D call. Looked up from germline, CDR1 is LGHDT and CDR2 is YNNKEL (reference sequence). CDR3 length: 11 residues. Trimming shortened V by 4 bases and J by 9 bases, and 7 bases separated the two germline ends. The CDR3 sequence is CASSLAGEQFF. CDR3 nucleotides: TGTGCCAGCAGCCTAGCTGGTGAGCAGTTCTTC.

The chain has TRBV2 and TRBJ1-1; the D gene is possibly TRBD1 (5 bases). CDR1 SNHLY and CDR2 FYNNEI come from the germline V gene. Trimming pared 6 bases from V and 7 bases from J, leaving 15 bases between. This CDR3 has 13 amino acids. CDR3 sequence reads: CASRKDTSLEAFF. The CDR3 region has the DNA TGTGCCAGCAGAAAGGACACCTCTCTTGAAGCTTTCTTT.

The chain links TRBV9 to TRBJ2-2; 8 nucleotides align to TRBD2. This CDR3 contains 17 residues. Germline CDR1 and CDR2: SGDLS and YYNGEE. Trimming removed 0 bases from V and 7 bases from J; junction bases left unmatched: 11. The CDR3 DNA follows: TGTGCCAGCAGCGTAGTCGGGTCTAGCGGGTTCGTCGGGGAGCTGTTTTTT. Protein sequence: CASSVVGSSGFVGELFF. Using reference TRBV9 and TRBJ2-2 for the parts outside the CDR3, the full variable domain is DSGVTQTPKHLITATGQRVTLRCSPRSGDLSVYWYQQSLDQGLQFLIQYYNGEERAKGNILERFSAQQFPDLHSELNLSSLELGDSALYFCASSVVGSSGFVGELFFGEGSRLTVL.

This clone was observed a few times. The rearrangement links TRBV15 to TRBJ2-7, with D perhaps matching TRBD1 (8 bases). The CDR3 is 17 amino acids. CDR1 and CDR2 (germline): LNHNV, YYDKDF (reference sequence). Trimming stripped 1 base from V and 0 bases from J, with 16 bases between. CDR3 residues: CATSRATGGVSSYEQYF. The CDR3 nucleotides are TGTGCCACCAGCAGAGCCACAGGGGGGGTAAGCTCCTACGAGCAGTACTTC.

This chain joins TRBV7-9 and TRBJ2-5, with no clear D. The germline V gene encodes CDR1 SEHNR and CDR2 FQNEAQ (reference sequence). The V end was cut by 5 bases, the J end by 5 bases, with 15 bases between. The CDR3 runs to 14 residues. CDR3 protein: CASSPAPLGETQYF. DNA for the CDR3: TGTGCCAGCAGCCCAGCCCCCCTCGGGGAGACCCAGTACTTC.

The genes are TRBV28 and TRBJ2-7; weak D call: TRBD2 (6 bases). Germline CDR1 reads MDHEN; CDR2 reads SYDVKM. The V gene lost 2 bases and the J gene lost 3 bases, with 11 bases spanning the gap. The length of the CDR3 is 14 residues. The CDR3 bases are TGTGCCAGCAGTTTACATGCGGGACGCTACGAGCAGTACTTC. This encodes CASSLHAGRYEQYF.

V is TRBV3-1 (or the pseudogene TRBV3-2) and J is TRBJ2-1; TRBD2 agrees at 8 bases. This CDR3 spans 15 amino acids. The V and J ends lost 0 bases and 3 bases, in that order; junction bases with no gene match: 1. The germline CDR1 and CDR2 sequences are LGHDT and YNNKEL (reference sequence). CDR3 nucleotides: TGTGCCAGCAGCCAAGAAACTAGCGGCTACAATGAGCAGTTCTTC. This encodes CASSQETSGYNEQFF.

V gene TRBV11-1 combines with J gene TRBJ2-1; D might be TRBD2 (5 bases). The CDR3 length is 14 residues. CDR1 is SGHAT and CDR2 is FQDESV in the germline V gene (reference sequence). V lost 4 bases and J 2 bases, leaving 9 bases between the germline ends. The CDR3 spells CASSSLAAYNEQFF. CDR3 nucleotides: TGTGCCAGCAGCTCCCTAGCAGCCTACAATGAGCAGTTCTTC.

V is TRBV27 and J is TRBJ1-1; 8 bases are a match to TRBD1. V dropped 6 bases and J dropped 1; count of bases not matched to a gene: 4. CDR1 and CDR2 from the germline V gene are MNHEY and SMNVEV (reference sequence). The CDR3 spans 14 residues. CDR3 DNA sequence: TGTGCCAGCAGCCGAGACAGGGGGAACACTGAAGCTTTCTTT. It encodes CASSRDRGNTEAFF.

V is TRBV7-2 and J is TRBJ1-1; D gene ambiguous. Germline V gene sequence: CDR1 SGHTA, CDR2 FQGNSA. CDR3 length: 14 residues. V lost 0 bases and J 4 bases, leaving 9 bases between the germline ends. CDR3 sequence reads: CASSLALSGTEAFF. CDR3 sequence (DNA): TGTGCCAGCAGCTTAGCGCTATCGGGCACTGAAGCTTTCTTT. Complete variable domain (other parts from reference TRBV7-2 and TRBJ1-1): GAGVSQSPSNKVTEKGKDVELRCDPISGHTALYWYRQSLGQGLEFLIYFQGNSAPDKSGLPSDRFSAERTGGSVSTLTIQRTQQEDSAVYLCASSLALSGTEAFFGQGTRLTVV.

The chain uses TRBV27 and TRBJ2-7, with D hard to call. The V and J ends lost 2 bases and 2 bases respectively, with 10 bases between them. CDR1 is MNHEY and CDR2 is SMNVEV in the germline V gene (reference sequence). The CDR3 has 14 residues. CDR3 DNA sequence: TGTGCCAGCAGTTTAGCCGCCGCAGCCTACGAGCAGTACTTC. This gives the protein CASSLAAAAYEQYF.

This clone appeared a single time. The chain recombines TRBV9 with TRBJ2-1, with a tentative D call TRBD2 (5 bases). Germline V gene sequence: CDR1 SGDLS, CDR2 YYNGEE. V gave up 3 bases and J gave up 2 bases, with 12 bases separating them. The CDR3 loop spans 15 amino acids. CDR3 nucleotide sequence: TGTGCCAGCAGCGCTACTAGTTTCCCCTACAATGAGCAGTTCTTC. Translating gives CASSATSFPYNEQFF.

The V and J genes are TRBV29-1 and TRBJ2-5; TRBD2 matches at 8 bases. The V gene end was trimmed by 7 bases and the J gene end by 8 bases; junction bases not matched to a gene: 9. From germline, CDR1 is SQVTM and CDR2 ANQGSEA. This CDR3 spans 12 amino acids. CDR3 DNA: TGCAGCGGCCTGGGACTAGGGGACACCCAGTACTTC. As protein: CSGLGLGDTQYF.

The chain employs TRBV6-6 and TRBJ1-3, with D hard to call. The CDR3 runs 14 residues. V lost 6 bases to trimming and J lost 0 bases, with 9 bases between them. CDR1 is MNHNY, CDR2 SVGAGI, per germline (reference sequence). The CDR3 sequence: CASRDGSSGNTIYF. CDR3 nucleotides: TGTGCCAGCAGGGACGGGAGCTCTGGAAACACCATATATTTT.

The chain employs TRBV3-1 (or the pseudogene TRBV3-2) and TRBJ2-3; TRBD2 might be the D (6 bases). CDR3 length equals 15 residues. V was trimmed by 1 base and J by 1 base, leaving 9 bases between them. In germline, CDR1 is LGHDT, CDR2 YNNKEL (reference sequence). Here the CDR3 reads CASSQGPSGTDTQYF. CDR3 bases: TGTGCCAGCAGCCAAGGCCCTAGCGGCACAGATACGCAGTATTTT.

A note on this clone: At one boundary the junction diverges from the germline segment, which might be a read error. The chain joins TRBV6-1 to TRBJ1-1, with TRBD1 matching 8 bases. The germline gives CDR1 MNHNS, CDR2 SASEGT. The CDR3 is made up of 14 amino acids. Here the CDR3 DNA reads TGTGCCAGCACTGAAGGACAGGGACGGACTGAAGCTTTCTTT. Translating it yields CASTEGQGRTEAFF.

This clone was counted between two and nine times. V gene TRBV4-3 combines with J gene TRBJ2-7, with unresolved D. This CDR3 has 15 residues. Germline V CDR1 and CDR2: LGHNA, YSLEER. The V and J ends lost 1 base and 3 bases respectively, with 13 bases between them. This CDR3 is CASSQVWPNGYEQYF. Here the CDR3 DNA reads TGCGCCAGCAGCCAAGTATGGCCGAATGGCTACGAGCAGTACTTC.

The chain combines TRBV2 with TRBJ1-1, with D unresolved. The V end lost 7 bases, the J end lost 3 bases, and 12 bases lay between the germline ends. Germline CDR1 and CDR2: SNHLY and FYNNEI. CDR3 size: 13 residues. CDR3 amino acids: CASKREGDTEAFF. The CDR3 DNA sequence: TGTGCCAGCAAGCGAGAAGGTGACACTGAAGCTTTCTTT.

The rearrangement uses TRBV10-3 and TRBJ2-2; maybe TRBD1 (5 bases). V shed 3 bases and J shed 3 bases, with 20 bases lying between them. The CDR3 length is 18 residues. The V gene's germline CDR1 is ENHRY and CDR2 SYGVKD. CDR3: CAISERKAGWLDTGELFF. The CDR3 nucleotides are TGTGCCATCAGTGAACGAAAAGCAGGGTGGTTGGACACCGGGGAGCTGTTTTTT.

The chain links TRBV7-3 to TRBJ2-3, with 10 bases lining up with TRBD2. There are 16 residues in the CDR3. Losses at the gene ends were 5 bases for V and 6 bases for J; bases not matched to a gene: 11. Germline values: CDR1 SGHTA, CDR2 FQGTGA. CDR3 nucleotides: TGTGCCAGCAGCAAAAGCGGGAGGGCTTGGGGGGATACGCAGTATTTT. It encodes CASSKSGRAWGDTQYF.

The rearrangement joins TRBV2 to TRBJ1-6; TRBD1 matches at 9 bases. Germline lookup yields CDR1 SNHLY and CDR2 FYNNEI. J lost 3 bases, V lost 5 bases, and 8 bases had no gene match. The length of the CDR3 is 17 residues. The CDR3, as DNA: TGTGCCAGCAGTCATTCACGGGACAGGGTCTATAATTCACCCCTCCACTTT. Protein product: CASSHSRDRVYNSPLHF.

The chain is built from TRBV3-1 (or the pseudogene TRBV3-2) and TRBJ1-2, with D perhaps matching TRBD1 (6 bases). With 5 bases removed from V and 5 bases from J, the gap between germline ends came to 21 bases. Germline V lookup: CDR1 LGHDT, CDR2 YNNKEL (reference sequence). The length of the CDR3 is 16 residues. The CDR3 sequence is CASSYTGTKIKYGYTF. The CDR3 region has the DNA TGTGCCAGCAGCTATACCGGGACAAAAATCAAATATGGCTACACCTTC.

The chain employs TRBV13 and TRBJ2-7, with D perhaps matching TRBD2 (6 bases). Trimming stripped 6 bases from V and 0 bases from J, with 12 bases between. The length of the CDR3 is 14 residues. Germline V gene sequence: CDR1 PRHDT, CDR2 FYEKMQ (reference sequence). The CDR3 region is CASRVLGGSYEQYF. CDR3 in DNA: TGTGCCAGCAGGGTGTTGGGGGGCTCCTACGAGCAGTACTTC.

V usage is TRBV11-2 and J usage is TRBJ2-2, with D possibly TRBD2 on 6 matching bases. CDR3 length equals 17 residues. CDR1 and CDR2 (germline): SGHAT, FQNNGV. Trimming took off 5 bases at V and 4 bases at J, with 20 bases between the two ends. CDR3 bases: TGTGCCAGCAGCACCCGCCGTCGGACGGGGGTCACCGGGGAGCTGTTTTTT. Translation gives CASSTRRRTGVTGELFF.

The rearrangement links TRBV20-1 to TRBJ2-3; TRBD2 aligns across 10 bases. This CDR3 has 17 amino acids. Germline V gene lookup returns CDR1 DFQATT and CDR2 SNEGSKA (reference sequence). The V segment lost 3 bases and the J segment 0 bases; nucleotides outside the gene matches: 9. CDR3 sequence: CSASGGGLAVSTDTQYF. The DNA of the CDR3 is TGCAGTGCTAGTGGTGGTGGACTAGCGGTAAGCACAGATACGCAGTATTTT.

The rearrangement joins TRBV27 to TRBJ1-5; 9 bases are a match to TRBD1. V lost 8 bases and J lost 6; bases outside the gene matches: 5. This CDR3 is 13 amino acids long. Per germline, CDR1 MNHEY and CDR2 SMNVEV (reference sequence). The CDR3 here is CASWTGVGQPQHF. CDR3 in DNA: TGTGCCAGCTGGACAGGGGTCGGTCAGCCCCAGCATTTT.

The chain links TRBV19 to TRBJ1-3, with D possibly TRBD1 on 5 matching bases. V lost 4 bases and J 0 bases, leaving 10 bases between the germline ends. The CDR3 loop spans 15 amino acids. Germline CDR1 and CDR2: LNHDA and SQIVND (reference sequence). In DNA form, the CDR3 reads TGTGCCAGTAGTACACAGGTCCTCTCTGGAAACACCATATATTTT. Protein product: CASSTQVLSGNTIYF. Together with reference TRBV19 and TRBJ1-3, the CDR3 gives the full variable domain: DGGITQSPKYLFRKEGQNVTLSCEQNLNHDAMYWYRQDPGQGLRLIYYSQIVNDFQKGDIAEGYSVSREKKESFPLTVTSAQKNPTAFYLCASSTQVLSGNTIYFGEGSWLTVV.